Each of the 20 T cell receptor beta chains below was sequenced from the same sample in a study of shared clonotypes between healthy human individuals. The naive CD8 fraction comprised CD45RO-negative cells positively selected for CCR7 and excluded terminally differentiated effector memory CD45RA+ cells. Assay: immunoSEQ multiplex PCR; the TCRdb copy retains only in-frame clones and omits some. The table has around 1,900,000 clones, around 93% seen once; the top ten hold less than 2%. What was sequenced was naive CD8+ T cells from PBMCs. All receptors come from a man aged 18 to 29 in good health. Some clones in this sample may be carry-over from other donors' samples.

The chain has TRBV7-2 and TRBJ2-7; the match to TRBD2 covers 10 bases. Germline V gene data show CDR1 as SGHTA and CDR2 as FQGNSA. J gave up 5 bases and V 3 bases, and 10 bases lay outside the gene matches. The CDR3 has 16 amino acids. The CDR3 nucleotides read TGTGCCAGCAGCTTTAGGCTAGCGGGAGTAGCCCACGAGCAGTACTTC. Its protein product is CASSFRLAGVAHEQYF.

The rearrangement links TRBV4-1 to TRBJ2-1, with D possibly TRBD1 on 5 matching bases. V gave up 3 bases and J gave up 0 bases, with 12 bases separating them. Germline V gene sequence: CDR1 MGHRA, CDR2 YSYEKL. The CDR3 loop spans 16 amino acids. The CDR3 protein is CASSQGPEYSYNEQFF. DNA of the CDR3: TGCGCCAGCAGCCAGGGGCCGGAATACTCCTACAATGAGCAGTTCTTC.

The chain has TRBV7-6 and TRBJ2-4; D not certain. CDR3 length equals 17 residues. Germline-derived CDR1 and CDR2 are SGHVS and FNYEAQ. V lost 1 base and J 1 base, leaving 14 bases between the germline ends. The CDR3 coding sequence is TGTGCCAGCAGCTTAGTCGGTGGCAGAACTGCCAAAAACATTCAGTACTTC. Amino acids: CASSLVGGRTAKNIQYF.

This CDR3 reads CASRKNMLGKPQHF. The DNA for the CDR3 is TGTGCCAGCAGAAAGAATATGCTTGGGAAGCCCCAGCATTTT. The chain is built from TRBV6-5 and TRBJ1-5; no definite D call. V was trimmed by 6 bases and J by 8 bases, leaving 17 bases between them. This CDR3 has 14 residues. Per germline, CDR1 MNHEY and CDR2 SVGAGI.

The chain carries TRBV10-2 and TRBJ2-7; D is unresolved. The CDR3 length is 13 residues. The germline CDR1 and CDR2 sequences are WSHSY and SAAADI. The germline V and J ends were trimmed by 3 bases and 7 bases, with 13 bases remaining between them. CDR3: CASSEDRRQEQYF. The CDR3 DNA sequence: TGCGCCAGCAGTGAAGACCGCCGCCAGGAGCAGTACTTC.

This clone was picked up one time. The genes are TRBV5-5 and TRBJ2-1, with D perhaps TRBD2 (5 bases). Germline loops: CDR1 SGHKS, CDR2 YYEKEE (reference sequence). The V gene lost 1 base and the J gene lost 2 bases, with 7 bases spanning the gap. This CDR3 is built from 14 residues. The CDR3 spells CASSLTAAYNEQFF. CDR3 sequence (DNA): TGTGCCAGCAGCTTGACAGCGGCCTACAATGAGCAGTTCTTC.

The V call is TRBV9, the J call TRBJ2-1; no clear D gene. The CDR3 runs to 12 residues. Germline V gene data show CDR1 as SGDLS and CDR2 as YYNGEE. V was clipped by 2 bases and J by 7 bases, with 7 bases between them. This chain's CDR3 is CASSVDWNEQFF. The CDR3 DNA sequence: TGTGCCAGCAGCGTCGACTGGAATGAGCAGTTCTTC. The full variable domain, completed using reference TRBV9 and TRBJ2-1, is DSGVTQTPKHLITATGQRVTLRCSPRSGDLSVYWYQQSLDQGLQFLIQYYNGEERAKGNILERFSAQQFPDLHSELNLSSLELGDSALYFCASSVDWNEQFFGPGTRLTVL.

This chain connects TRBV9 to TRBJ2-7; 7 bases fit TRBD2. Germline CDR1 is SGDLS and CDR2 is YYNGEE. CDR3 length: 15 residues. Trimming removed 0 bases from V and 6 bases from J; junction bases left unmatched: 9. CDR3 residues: CASSVGRGKASEQYF. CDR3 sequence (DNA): TGTGCCAGCAGCGTAGGGCGGGGGAAGGCCTCCGAGCAGTACTTC.

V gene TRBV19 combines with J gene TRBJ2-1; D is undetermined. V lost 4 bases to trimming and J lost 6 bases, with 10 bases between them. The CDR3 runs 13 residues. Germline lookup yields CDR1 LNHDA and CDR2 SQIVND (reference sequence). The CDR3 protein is CASSTKRPNEQFF. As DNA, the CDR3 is TGTGCCAGTAGTACCAAGCGCCCCAATGAGCAGTTCTTC.

Written as DNA, the CDR3 is TGTGCCAGCAGCTTAATAGCGGGACAGGGTTACAATGAGCAGTTCTTC. It is translated as CASSLIAGQGYNEQFF. The rearrangement links TRBV7-3 to TRBJ2-1; D possibly corresponds to TRBD1 (9 bases). The V gene's germline CDR1 is SGHTA and CDR2 FQGTGA. Trimming pared 1 base from V and 4 bases from J, leaving 14 bases between. This CDR3 region has 16 residues.

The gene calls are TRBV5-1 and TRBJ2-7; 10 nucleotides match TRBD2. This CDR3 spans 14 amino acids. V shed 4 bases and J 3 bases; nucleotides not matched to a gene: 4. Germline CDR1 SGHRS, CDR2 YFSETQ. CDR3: CASSPGTSVYEQYF. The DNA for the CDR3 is TGCGCCAGCAGCCCCGGGACTAGCGTCTACGAGCAGTACTTC. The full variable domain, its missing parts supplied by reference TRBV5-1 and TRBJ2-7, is KAGVTQTPRYLIKTRGQQVTLSCSPISGHRSVSWYQQTPGQGLQFLFEYFSETQRNKGNFPGRFSGRQFSNSRSEMNVSTLELGDSALYLCASSPGTSVYEQYFGPGTRLTVT.

This CDR3 is CASSEVGDGRNEAFF. The CDR3 region has the DNA TGTGCCAGCAGTGAAGTCGGGGATGGCAGAAATGAAGCTTTCTTT. This sequence joins TRBV6-4 and TRBJ1-1, with no clear D. This CDR3 is built from 15 residues. In germline, CDR1 is MRHNA, CDR2 SNTAGT. Trimming left V 3 bases short and J 7 bases short, with 18 bases between.

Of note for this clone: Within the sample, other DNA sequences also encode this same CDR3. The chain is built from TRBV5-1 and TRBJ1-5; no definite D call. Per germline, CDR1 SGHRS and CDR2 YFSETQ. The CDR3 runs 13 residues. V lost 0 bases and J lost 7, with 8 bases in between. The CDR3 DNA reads TGCGCCAGCAGCTTGGCGGGATCGCAGCCCCAGCATTTT. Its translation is CASSLAGSQPQHF.

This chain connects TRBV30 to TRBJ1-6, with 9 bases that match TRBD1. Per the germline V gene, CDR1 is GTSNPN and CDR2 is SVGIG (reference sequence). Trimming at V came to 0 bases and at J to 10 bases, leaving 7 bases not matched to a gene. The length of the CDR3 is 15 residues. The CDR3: CAWSVLRQGESPLHF. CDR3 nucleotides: TGTGCCTGGAGTGTCCTCCGACAGGGGGAATCACCCCTCCACTTT.

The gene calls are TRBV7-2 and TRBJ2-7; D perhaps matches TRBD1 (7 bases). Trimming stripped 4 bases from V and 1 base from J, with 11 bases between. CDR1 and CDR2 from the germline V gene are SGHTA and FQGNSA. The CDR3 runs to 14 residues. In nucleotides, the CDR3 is TGTGCCAGCAGCTGGCGGGACAGATCCTACGAGCAGTACTTC. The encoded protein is CASSWRDRSYEQYF. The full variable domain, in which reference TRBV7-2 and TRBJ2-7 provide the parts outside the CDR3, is GAGVSQSPSNKVTEKGKDVELRCDPISGHTALYWYRQSLGQGLEFLIYFQGNSAPDKSGLPSDRFSAERTGGSVSTLTIQRTQQEDSAVYLCASSWRDRSYEQYFGPGTRLTVT.

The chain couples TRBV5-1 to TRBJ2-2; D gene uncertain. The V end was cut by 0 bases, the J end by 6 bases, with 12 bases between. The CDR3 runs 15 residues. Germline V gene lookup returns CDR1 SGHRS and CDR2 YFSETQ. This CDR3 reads CASSLDDRAAGELFF. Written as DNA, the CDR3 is TGCGCCAGCAGCTTGGATGACCGGGCTGCCGGGGAGCTGTTTTTT.

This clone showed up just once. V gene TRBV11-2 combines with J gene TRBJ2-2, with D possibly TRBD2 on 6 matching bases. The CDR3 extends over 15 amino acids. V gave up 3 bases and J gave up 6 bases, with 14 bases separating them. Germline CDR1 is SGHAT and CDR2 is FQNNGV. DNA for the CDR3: TGTGCCAGCAGCTTGGGACGGCGGGATGCCGGGGAGCTGTTTTTT. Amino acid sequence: CASSLGRRDAGELFF.

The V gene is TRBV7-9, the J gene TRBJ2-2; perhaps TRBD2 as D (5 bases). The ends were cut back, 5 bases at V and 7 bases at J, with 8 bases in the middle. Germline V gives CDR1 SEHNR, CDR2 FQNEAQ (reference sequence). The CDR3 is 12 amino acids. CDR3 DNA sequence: TGTGCCAGCAGCGCTACTAGCGGGGAGCTGTTTTTT. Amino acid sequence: CASSATSGELFF.

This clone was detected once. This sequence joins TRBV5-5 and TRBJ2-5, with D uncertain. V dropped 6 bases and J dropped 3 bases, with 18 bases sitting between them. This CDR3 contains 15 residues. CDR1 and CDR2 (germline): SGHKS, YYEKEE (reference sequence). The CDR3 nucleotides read TGTGCCAGCATCGAGGACCCCCTGTCAGAAGAGACCCAGTACTTC. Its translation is CASIEDPLSEETQYF.

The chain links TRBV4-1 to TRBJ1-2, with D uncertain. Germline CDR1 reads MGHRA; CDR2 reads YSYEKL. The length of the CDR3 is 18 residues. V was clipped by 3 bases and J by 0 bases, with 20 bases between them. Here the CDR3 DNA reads TGCGCCAGCAGCCACTCGAAACGGCCAGACCCCACTAACTATGGCTACACCTTC. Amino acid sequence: CASSHSKRPDPTNYGYTF.